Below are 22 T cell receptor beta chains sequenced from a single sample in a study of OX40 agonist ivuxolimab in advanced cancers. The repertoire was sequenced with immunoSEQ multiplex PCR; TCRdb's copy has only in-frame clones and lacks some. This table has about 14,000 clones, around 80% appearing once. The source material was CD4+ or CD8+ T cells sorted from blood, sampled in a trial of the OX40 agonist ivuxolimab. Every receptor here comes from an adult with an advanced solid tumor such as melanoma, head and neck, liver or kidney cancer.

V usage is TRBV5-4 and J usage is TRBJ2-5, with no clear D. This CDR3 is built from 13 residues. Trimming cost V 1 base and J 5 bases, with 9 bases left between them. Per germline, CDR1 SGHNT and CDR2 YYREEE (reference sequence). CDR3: CASSLWTGETQYF. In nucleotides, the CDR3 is TGTGCCAGCAGCTTGTGGACCGGGGAGACCCAGTACTTC.

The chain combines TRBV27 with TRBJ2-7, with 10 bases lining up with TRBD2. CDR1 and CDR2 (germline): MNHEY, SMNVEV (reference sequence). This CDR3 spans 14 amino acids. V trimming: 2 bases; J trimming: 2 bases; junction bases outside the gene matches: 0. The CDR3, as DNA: TGTGCCAGCAGTTTAACTAGCGGGGCCTACGAGCAGTACTTC. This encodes CASSLTSGAYEQYF.

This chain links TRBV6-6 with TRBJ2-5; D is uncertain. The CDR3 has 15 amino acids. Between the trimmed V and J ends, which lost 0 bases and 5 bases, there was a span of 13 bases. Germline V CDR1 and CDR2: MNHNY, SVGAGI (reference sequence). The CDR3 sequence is CASSYSALSQETQYF. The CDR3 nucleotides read TGTGCCAGCAGTTACTCCGCTCTCTCTCAGGAGACCCAGTACTTC.

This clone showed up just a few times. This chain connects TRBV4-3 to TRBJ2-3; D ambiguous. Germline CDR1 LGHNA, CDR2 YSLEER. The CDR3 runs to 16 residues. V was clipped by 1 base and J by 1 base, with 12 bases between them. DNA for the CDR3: TGCGCCAGCAGCCAAGGTTGGCAGCGCGGCACAGATACGCAGTATTTT. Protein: CASSQGWQRGTDTQYF.

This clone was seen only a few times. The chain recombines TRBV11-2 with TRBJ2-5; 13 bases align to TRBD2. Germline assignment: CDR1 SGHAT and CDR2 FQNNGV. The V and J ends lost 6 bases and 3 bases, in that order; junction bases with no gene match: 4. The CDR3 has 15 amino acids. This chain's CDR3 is CASRKGTSGEETQYF. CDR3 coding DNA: TGTGCCAGCAGGAAAGGGACTAGCGGGGAAGAGACCCAGTACTTC.

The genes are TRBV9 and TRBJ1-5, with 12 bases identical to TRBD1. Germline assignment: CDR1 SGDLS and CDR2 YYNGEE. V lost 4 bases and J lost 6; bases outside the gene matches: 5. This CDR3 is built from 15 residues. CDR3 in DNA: TGTGCCAGCAGCCAGGGGACAGGGGGCGGTCAGCCCCAGCATTTT. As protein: CASSQGTGGGQPQHF.

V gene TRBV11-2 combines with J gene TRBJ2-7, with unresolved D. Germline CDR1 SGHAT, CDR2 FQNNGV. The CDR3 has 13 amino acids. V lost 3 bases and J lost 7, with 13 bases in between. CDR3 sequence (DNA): TGTGCCAGCAGCTTTGACATAGAAGGGGAGCAGTACTTC. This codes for CASSFDIEGEQYF.

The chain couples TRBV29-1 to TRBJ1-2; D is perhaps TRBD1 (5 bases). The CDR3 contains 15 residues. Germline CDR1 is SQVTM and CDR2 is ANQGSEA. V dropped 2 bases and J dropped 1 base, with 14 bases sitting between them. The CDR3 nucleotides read TGCAGCGTTGAAATTGAGGGTCAGGGTAACTATGGCTACACCTTC. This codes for CSVEIEGQGNYGYTF.

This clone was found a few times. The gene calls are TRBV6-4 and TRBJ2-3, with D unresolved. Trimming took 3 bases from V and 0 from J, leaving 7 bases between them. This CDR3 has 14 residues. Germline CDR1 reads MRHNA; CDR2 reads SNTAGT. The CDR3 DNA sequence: TGTGCCAGCAGTGAAAGTACCAGCACAGATACGCAGTATTTT. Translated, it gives CASSESTSTDTQYF.

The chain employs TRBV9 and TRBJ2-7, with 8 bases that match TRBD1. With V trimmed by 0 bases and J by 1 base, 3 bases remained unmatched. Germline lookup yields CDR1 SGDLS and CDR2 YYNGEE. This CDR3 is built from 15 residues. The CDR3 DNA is TGTGCCAGCAGCGTAGGAGACAGGGGTTCCTACGAGCAGTACTTC. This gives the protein CASSVGDRGSYEQYF.

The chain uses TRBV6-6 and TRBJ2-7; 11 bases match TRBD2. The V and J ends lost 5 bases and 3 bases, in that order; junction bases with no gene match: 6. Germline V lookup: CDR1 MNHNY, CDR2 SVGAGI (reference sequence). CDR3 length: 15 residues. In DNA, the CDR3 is TGTGCCAGCAGTCCAAGGACTAGCGGGTTCTACGAGCAGTACTTC. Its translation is CASSPRTSGFYEQYF.

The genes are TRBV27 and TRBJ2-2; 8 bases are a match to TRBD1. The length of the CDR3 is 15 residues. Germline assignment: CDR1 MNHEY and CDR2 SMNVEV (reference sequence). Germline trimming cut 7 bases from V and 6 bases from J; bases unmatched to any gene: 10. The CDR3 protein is CASTSTGGSAGELFF. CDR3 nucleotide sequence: TGTGCCAGCACCTCCACAGGGGGTTCGGCCGGGGAGCTGTTTTTT.

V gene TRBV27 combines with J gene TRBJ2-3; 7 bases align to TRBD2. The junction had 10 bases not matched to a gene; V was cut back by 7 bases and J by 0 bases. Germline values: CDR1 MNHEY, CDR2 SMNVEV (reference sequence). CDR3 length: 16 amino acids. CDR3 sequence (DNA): TGTGCCAGCACCCGACTGGCGGGACTAAGCACAGATACGCAGTATTTT. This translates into CASTRLAGLSTDTQYF.

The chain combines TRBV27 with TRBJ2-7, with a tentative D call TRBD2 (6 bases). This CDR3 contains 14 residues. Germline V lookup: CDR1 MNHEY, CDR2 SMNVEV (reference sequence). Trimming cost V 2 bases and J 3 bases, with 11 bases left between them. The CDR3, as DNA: TGTGCCAGCAGTTTACGGGGGTCTATCTACGAGCAGTACTTC. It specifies CASSLRGSIYEQYF.

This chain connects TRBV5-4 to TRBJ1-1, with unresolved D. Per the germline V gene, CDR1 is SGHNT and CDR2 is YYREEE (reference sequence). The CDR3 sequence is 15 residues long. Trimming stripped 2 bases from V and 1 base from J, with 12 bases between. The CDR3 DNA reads TGTGCCAGCAGCTTTGAGCTTGGGAGGAACACTGAAGCTTTCTTT. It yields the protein CASSFELGRNTEAFF.

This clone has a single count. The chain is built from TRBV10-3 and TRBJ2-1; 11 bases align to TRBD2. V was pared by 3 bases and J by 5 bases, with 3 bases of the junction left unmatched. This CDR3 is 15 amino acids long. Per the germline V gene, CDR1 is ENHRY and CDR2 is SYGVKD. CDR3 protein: CAISELAGEDNEQFF. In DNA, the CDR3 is TGTGCCATCAGTGAACTAGCGGGAGAGGACAATGAGCAGTTCTTC.

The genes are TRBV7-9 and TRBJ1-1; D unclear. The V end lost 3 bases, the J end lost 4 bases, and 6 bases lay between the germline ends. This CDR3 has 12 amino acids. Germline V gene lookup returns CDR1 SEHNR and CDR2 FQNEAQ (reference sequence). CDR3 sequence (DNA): TGTGCCAGCAGCTTTTTGGGCACTGAAGCTTTCTTT. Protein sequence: CASSFLGTEAFF.

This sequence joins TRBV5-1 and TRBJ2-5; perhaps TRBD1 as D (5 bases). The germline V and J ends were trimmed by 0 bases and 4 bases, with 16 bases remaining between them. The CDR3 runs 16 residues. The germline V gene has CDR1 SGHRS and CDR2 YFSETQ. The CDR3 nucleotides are TGCGCCAGCAGCTTGGCACCGCCGCAGGGCGGAGAGACCCAGTACTTC. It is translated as CASSLAPPQGGETQYF.

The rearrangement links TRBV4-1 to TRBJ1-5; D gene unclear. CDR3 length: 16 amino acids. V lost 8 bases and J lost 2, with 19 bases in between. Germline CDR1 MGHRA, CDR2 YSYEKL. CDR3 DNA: TGCGCCAGCTCCCCATTGGTGCAGGCGGGCAATCAGCCCCAGCATTTT. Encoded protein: CASSPLVQAGNQPQHF.

In DNA form, the CDR3 reads TGTGCCGGCCGAGACAGGGCGAACACTGAAGCTTTCTTT. It translates to CAGRDRANTEAFF. The chain couples TRBV19 to TRBJ1-1; the match to TRBD1 covers 7 bases. The V gene end was trimmed by 11 bases and the J gene end by 1 base; junction bases not matched to a gene: 7. The CDR3 spans 13 residues. The germline CDR1 and CDR2 sequences are LNHDA and SQIVND (reference sequence).

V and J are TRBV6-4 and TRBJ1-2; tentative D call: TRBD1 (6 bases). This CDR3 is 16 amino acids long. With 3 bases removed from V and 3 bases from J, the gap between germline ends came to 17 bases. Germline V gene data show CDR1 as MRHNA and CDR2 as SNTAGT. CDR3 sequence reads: CASSETPQGLYYGYTF. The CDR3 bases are TGTGCCAGCAGTGAAACTCCCCAGGGGTTGTACTATGGCTACACCTTC.

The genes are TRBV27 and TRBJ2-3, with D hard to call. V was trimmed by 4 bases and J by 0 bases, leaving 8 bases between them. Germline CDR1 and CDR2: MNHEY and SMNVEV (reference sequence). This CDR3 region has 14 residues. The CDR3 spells CASSSLSSTDTQYF. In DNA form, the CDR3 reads TGTGCCAGCAGTTCCTTGTCTAGCACAGATACGCAGTATTTT.